This T cell receptor beta chain was obtained from a study of blood T cell repertoires in COVID-19. Overall study context: Collection of acute and convalescent COVID-19 samples took place in the United States, Italy and Spain. The cDNA or gDNA used as material had been derived from T cells, B-cell-depleted T cells, or PBMCs.

The germline gives CDR1 ENHRY, CDR2 SYGVKD. This CDR3 region has 15 residues. Losses at the gene ends were 4 bases for V and 9 bases for J; bases not matched to a gene: 11. As handled by the study authors: The authors estimated nucleated cell counts from reference gene primer amplification. This table comes from immunoSEQ multiplex PCR, and its TCRdb copy is limited to in-frame clones, with some not included. Clonal size and the V and J genes are those of that table, whereas D and trimming came from the DNA. The sample gives roughly 98,000 clones, 80% to 90% of which show up once; about 13% is in the top ten.

The sequence was obtained from a human donor in a cohort sampled during active COVID-19. The sample taken for sequencing was peripheral blood. This chain joins TRBV10-3 and TRBJ2-1; 8 nucleotides line up with TRBD2. This CDR3 reads CAISGGSRGVGEQFF. The CDR3 nucleotides are TGTGCCATCAGTGGCGGCTCGCGGGGGGTTGGTGAGCAGTTCTTC.